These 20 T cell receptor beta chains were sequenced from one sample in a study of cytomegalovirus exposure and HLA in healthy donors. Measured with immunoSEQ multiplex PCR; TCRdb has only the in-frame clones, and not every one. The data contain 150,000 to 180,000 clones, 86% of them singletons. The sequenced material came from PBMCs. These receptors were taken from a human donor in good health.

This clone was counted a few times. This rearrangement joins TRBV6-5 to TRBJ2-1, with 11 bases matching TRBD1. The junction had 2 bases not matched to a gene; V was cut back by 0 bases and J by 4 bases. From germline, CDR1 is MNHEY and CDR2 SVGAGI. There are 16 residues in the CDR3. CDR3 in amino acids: CASSYSGTGGYNEQFF. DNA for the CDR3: TGTGCCAGCAGTTACTCTGGGACAGGGGGATACAATGAGCAGTTCTTC.

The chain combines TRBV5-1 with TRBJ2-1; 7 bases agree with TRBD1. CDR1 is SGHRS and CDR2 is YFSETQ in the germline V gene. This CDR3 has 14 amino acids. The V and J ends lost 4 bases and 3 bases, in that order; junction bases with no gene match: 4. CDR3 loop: CASSPGDSYNEQFF. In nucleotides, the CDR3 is TGCGCCAGCAGCCCCGGGGACAGCTACAATGAGCAGTTCTTC.

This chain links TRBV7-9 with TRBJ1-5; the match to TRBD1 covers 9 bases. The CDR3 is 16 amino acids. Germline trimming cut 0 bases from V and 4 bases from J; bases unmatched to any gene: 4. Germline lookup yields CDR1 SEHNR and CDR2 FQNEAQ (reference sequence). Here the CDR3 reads CASSLAGTGSNQPQHF. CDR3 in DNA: TGTGCCAGCAGCTTAGCCGGGACAGGGTCAAATCAGCCCCAGCATTTT. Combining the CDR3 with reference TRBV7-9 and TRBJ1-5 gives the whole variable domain DTGVSQNPRHKITKRGQNVTFRCDPISEHNRLYWYRQTLGQGPEFLTYFQNEAQLEKSRLLSDRFSAERPKGSFSTLEIQRTEQGDSAMYLCASSLAGTGSNQPQHFGDGTRLSIL.

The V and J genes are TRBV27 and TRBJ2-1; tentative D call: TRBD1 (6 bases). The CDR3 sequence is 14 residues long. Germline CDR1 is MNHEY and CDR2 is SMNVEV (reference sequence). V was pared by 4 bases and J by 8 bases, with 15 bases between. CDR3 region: CASSSKTGFDEQFF. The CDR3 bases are TGTGCCAGCAGTTCCAAGACAGGTTTCGATGAGCAGTTCTTC.

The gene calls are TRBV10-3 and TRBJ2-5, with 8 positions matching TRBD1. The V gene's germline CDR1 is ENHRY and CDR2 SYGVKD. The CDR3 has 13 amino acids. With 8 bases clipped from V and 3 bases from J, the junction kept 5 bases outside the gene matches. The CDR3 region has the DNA TGTGCCATCGCCGGGACAGGAGAAGAGACCCAGTACTTC. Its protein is CAIAGTGEETQYF.

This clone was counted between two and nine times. The CDR3 sequence is CASSFMNTEAFF. The CDR3 coding sequence is TGTGCCAGCAGTTTTATGAACACTGAAGCTTTCTTT. This chain links TRBV6-1 with TRBJ1-1; D unresolved. Germline loops: CDR1 MNHNS, CDR2 SASEGT. Trimming took 5 bases from V and 0 from J, leaving 4 bases between them. The CDR3 contains 12 residues.

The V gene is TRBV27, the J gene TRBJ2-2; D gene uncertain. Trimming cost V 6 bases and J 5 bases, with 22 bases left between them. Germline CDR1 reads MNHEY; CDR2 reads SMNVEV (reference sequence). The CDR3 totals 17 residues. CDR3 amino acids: CASRSPLPSERTGELFF. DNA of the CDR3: TGTGCCAGCAGATCTCCACTCCCTTCGGAGAGGACCGGGGAGCTGTTTTTT.

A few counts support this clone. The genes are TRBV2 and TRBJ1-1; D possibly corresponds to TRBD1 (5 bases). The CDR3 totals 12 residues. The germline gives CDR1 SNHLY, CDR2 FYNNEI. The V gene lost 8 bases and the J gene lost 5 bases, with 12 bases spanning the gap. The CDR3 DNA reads TGTGCCAGCGGCAGGGAGGGAACTGAAGCTTTCTTT. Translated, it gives CASGREGTEAFF.

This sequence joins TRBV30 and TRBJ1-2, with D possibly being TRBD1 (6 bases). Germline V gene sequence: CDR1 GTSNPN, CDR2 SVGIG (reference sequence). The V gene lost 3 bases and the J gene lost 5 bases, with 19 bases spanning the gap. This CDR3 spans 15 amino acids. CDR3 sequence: CAWRGGGIYAYGYTF. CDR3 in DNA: TGTGCCTGGAGAGGGGGAGGGATATACGCGTATGGCTACACCTTC.

The CDR3 DNA follows: TGCGCCAGCAGCTTGGTGGACAGGATGCCCATGAACACTGAAGCTTTCTTT. It yields the protein CASSLVDRMPMNTEAFF. The chain is built from TRBV5-1 and TRBJ1-1; 7 nucleotides align to TRBD1. The junction had 8 bases not matched to a gene; V was cut back by 0 bases and J by 0 bases. This CDR3 is 17 amino acids long. Germline V gene lookup returns CDR1 SGHRS and CDR2 YFSETQ.

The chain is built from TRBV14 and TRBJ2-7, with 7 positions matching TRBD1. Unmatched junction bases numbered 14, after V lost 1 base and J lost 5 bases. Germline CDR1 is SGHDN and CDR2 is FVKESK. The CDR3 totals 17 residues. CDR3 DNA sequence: TGTGCCAGCAGCCAAGGGTTCAGGACAGGCCATTGGGACGAGCAGTACTTC. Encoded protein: CASSQGFRTGHWDEQYF.

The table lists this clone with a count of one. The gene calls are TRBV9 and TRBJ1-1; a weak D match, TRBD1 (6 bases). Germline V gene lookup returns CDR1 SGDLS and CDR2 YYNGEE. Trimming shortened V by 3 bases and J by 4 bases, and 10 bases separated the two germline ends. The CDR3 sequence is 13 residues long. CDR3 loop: CASSDRAGTEAFF. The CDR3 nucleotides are TGTGCCAGCAGCGACAGGGCTGGCACTGAAGCTTTCTTT.

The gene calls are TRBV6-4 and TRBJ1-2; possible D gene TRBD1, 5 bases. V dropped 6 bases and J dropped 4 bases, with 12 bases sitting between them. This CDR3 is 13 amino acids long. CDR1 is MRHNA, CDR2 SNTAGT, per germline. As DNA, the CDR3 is TGTGCCAGCAGGCAGTCAGGGTTCTATGGCTACACCTTC. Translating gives CASRQSGFYGYTF.

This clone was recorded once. This CDR3 reads CASSLHSGQNNEKLFF. The CDR3 DNA follows: TGCGCCAGCAGCTTGCACTCAGGACAGAATAATGAAAAACTGTTTTTT. The V gene is TRBV5-1, the J gene TRBJ1-4, with a weak D call TRBD1 (6 bases). From germline, CDR1 is SGHRS and CDR2 YFSETQ. With 1 base removed from V and 4 bases from J, the gap between germline ends came to 14 bases. The CDR3 runs to 16 residues.

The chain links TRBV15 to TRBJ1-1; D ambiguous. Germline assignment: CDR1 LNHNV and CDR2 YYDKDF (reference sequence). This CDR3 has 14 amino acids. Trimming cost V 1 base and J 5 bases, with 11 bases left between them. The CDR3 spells CATSRGVGRTEAFF. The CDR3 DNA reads TGTGCCACCAGCAGAGGGGTGGGGAGAACTGAAGCTTTCTTT. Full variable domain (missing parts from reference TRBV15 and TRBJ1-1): DAMVIQNPRYQVTQFGKPVTLSCSQTLNHNVMYWYQQKSSQAPKLLFHYYDKDFNNEADTPDNFQSRRPNTSFCFLDIRSPGLGDTAMYLCATSRGVGRTEAFFGQGTRLTVV.

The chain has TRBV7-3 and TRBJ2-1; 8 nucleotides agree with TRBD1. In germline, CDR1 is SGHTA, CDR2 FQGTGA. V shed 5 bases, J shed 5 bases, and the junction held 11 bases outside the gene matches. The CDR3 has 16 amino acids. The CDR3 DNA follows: TGTGCCAGCAGCCTCAGGACAGGGACGACTAACAATGAGCAGTTCTTC. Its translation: CASSLRTGTTNNEQFF.

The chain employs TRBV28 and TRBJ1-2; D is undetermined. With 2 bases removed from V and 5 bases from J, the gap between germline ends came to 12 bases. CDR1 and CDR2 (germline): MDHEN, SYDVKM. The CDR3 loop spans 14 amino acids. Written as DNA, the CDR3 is TGTGCCAGCAGTTTAGGGCTCACAGATTATGGCTACACCTTC. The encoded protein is CASSLGLTDYGYTF.

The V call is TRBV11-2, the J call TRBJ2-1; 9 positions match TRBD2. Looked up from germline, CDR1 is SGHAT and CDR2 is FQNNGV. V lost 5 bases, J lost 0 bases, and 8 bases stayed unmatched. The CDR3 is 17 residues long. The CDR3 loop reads CASSRGLAGTSYNEQFF. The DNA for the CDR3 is TGTGCCAGCAGCCGTGGGCTAGCGGGGACCTCCTACAATGAGCAGTTCTTC.

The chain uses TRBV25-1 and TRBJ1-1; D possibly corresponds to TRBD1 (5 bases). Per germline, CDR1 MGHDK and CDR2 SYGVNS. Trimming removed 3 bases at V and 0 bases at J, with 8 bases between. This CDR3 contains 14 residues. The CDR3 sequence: CASSDGQMNTEAFF. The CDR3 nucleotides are TGTGCCAGCAGTGATGGACAAATGAACACTGAAGCTTTCTTT. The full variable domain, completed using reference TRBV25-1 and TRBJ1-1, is EADIYQTPRYLVIGTGKKITLECSQTMGHDKMYWYQQDPGMELHLIHYSYGVNSTEKGDLSSESTVSRIRTEHFPLTLESARPSHTSQYLCASSDGQMNTEAFFGQGTRLTVV.

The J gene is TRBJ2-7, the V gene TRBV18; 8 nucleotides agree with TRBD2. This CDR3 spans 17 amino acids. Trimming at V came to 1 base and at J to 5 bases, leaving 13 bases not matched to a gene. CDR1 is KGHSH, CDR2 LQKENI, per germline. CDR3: CASSPQALAEFRHEQYF. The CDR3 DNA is TGTGCCAGCTCACCACAGGCACTAGCGGAATTTCGCCACGAGCAGTACTTC.